Sequencing of this T cell receptor (beta chain) was carried out in a study of tumor-infiltrating lymphocytes in localized non-small cell lung cancer. Study-level background: The cohort mixed smokers and never-smokers, several histologies, and some post-neoadjuvant-chemotherapy samples. Study findings and constraints: Technical variation could not be separated from intratumor heterogeneity here.

A remark on this clone: The antigen remains unidentified.

Data came from immunoSEQ multiplex PCR; TCRdb stores just in-frame clones and leaves some out. Among about 29,000 clones listed, roughly 85% were seen once. Sequenced: lung tumor tissue. The TCR comes from a human donor with non-small cell lung cancer.

The CDR3 DNA is TGTGCTAGTGGATCCGGACAGGTGGGTATGCACGAGCAGTACTTC. This sequence encodes CASGSGQVGMHEQYF. The chain combines TRBV12-5 with TRBJ2-7; TRBD1 matches 7 bases. This CDR3 is 15 amino acids long. Germline V gives CDR1 LGHNT, CDR2 FRNRAP. Trimming took 6 bases from V and 5 from J; bases not matched to a gene: 13.